This T cell receptor beta chain was sequenced during a study of identical twins. Overall study results and limits: Monozygotic twins shared more out-of-frame TCR alpha than recombination models predicted.

One entry per CDR3 protein results from TCRdb running MiXCR on the 5' RACE reads. Counted here are about 470,000 distinct CDR3 sequences, 20% to 25% occurring once; the ten biggest clones make up approximately 2.9%. With respect to this clonotype: Its specificity is not known.

These same records also appear under a second study, on T cells expressing NK-cell markers.

What was sequenced was CD4+ T cells sorted from blood. The sequence was collected from a woman younger than 35 in good health.

Written as DNA, the CDR3 is TGTGCCAGCAGCTCAAGGGTAGGGGAAAAACTGTTTTTT. It translates to CASSSRVGEKLFF. The genes are TRBV25-1 and TRBJ1-4, with unresolved D. Germline CDR1 reads MGHDK; CDR2 reads SYGVNS. Trimming pared 6 bases from V and 8 bases from J, leaving 13 bases between. The CDR3 spans 13 residues.